This TCR beta chain was profiled in a study of T cell clonotyping in hematopoietic cell transplantation. Germline CDR1 and CDR2: SGHTA and FQGTGA. V gave up 5 bases and J gave up 9 bases; unmatched junction bases: 11. The CDR3 has 15 residues. Produced via immunoSEQ multiplex PCR; TCRdb's table is partial and in-frame only. The repertoire has 55,000 to 70,000 clones, around 94% of them found once; the top ten carry around 1.6%. The TCR sequence derives from a man between 50 and 59 years old in good health. Some clones in this sample may be carry-over from other donors' samples. Input material: peripheral blood mononuclear cells. The chain carries TRBV7-3 and TRBJ2-1; TRBD1 matches 9 bases. In DNA, the CDR3 is TGTGCCAGCAGCCCCTCAGGACAGGGGCGCGCTGAGCAGTTCTTC. Its protein is CASSPSGQGRAEQFF.